This entry concerns a single T cell receptor (beta chain). Its specificity is unknown. CDR1 is WNHNN and CDR2 is SYGVQD in the germline V gene (reference sequence). The V gene lost 6 bases and the J gene lost 1 base, with 24 bases spanning the gap. CDR3 length: 19 residues. The data were taken from a study of T cells after yellow fever vaccination. Study-wide results and caveats: Clonotypes found in both CD4 and CD8 compartments made up a small share. Primary-vaccination clones mostly resurfaced post-booster (more than 95% CD4, approximately 87% CD8). The bulk population could contribute abundant contaminating clonotypes to FACS-sorted repertoires.

A 5'RACE template-switching step, the method used to make TCR cDNA, added a universal primer site and UMIs. MiXCR was run by TCRdb on the 5' RACE reads, yielding one entry per CDR3 protein. Seen here are some 290,000 distinct CDR3 sequences, roughly 10% observed once, and the top ten hold over 3%. The material was CD4+ T cells sorted from PBMCs, obtained 45 days after the yellow fever booster vaccination. This receptor was taken from a man younger than 35 who received the YFV17D yellow fever vaccine. V gene TRBV10-1 combines with J gene TRBJ2-2; the D gene is possibly TRBD1 (5 bases). Here the CDR3 reads CASSPPQGREGENTGELFF. The CDR3 DNA follows: TGCGCCAGCAGCCCGCCTCAGGGTAGGGAAGGAGAGAACACCGGGGAGCTGTTTTTT.